This entry lists 23 T cell receptor beta chains sequenced from one sample in a study of vaccination effects on CD4 cells after COVID-19. Produced via immunoSEQ multiplex PCR; TCRdb's table is partial and in-frame only. This sample has under 80,000 clones; roughly three quarters occur once, and the top ten carry around 0.95%. Within the ViraFEST assay, antigen-specific CD4+ T cells underwent expansion with viral peptide pools prior to sequencing. Scientists isolated CD4+ T cells after an approximately 10-day culture period ended. Each participant received a vaccine that was either BNT162b2 or mRNA-1273, given as two doses. Antigens for these TCRs are unknown. Specimen: CD4+ T cells from PBMCs cultured with HCoV-OC43 spike peptides, collected after COVID-19 vaccination. The subset is: HCoV-OC43 spike overlapping peptide pool stimulation. Receptors originate from a human donor who received a COVID-19 vaccine.

The chain links TRBV7-2 to TRBJ1-5; D unclear. The CDR3 length is 14 residues. Germline V gene data show CDR1 as SGHTA and CDR2 as FQGNSA. V lost 4 bases, J lost 7 bases, and 14 bases lay in between. The CDR3 DNA sequence: TGTGCCAGCAGCTCTTACCCTGGTCAACAGCCCCAGCATTTT. This gives the protein CASSSYPGQQPQHF. The whole variable domain, remainder taken from reference TRBV7-2 and TRBJ1-5, is GAGVSQSPSNKVTEKGKDVELRCDPISGHTALYWYRQSLGQGLEFLIYFQGNSAPDKSGLPSDRFSAERTGGSVSTLTIQRTQQEDSAVYLCASSSYPGQQPQHFGDGTRLSIL.

The chain joins TRBV5-1 to TRBJ1-4, with 7 bases matching TRBD1. Germline assignment: CDR1 SGHRS and CDR2 YFSETQ. The CDR3 length is 16 residues. Germline trimming cut 0 bases from V and 7 bases from J; bases unmatched to any gene: 9. CDR3 nucleotide sequence: TGCGCCAGCAGCTTGGGGCAAGGGACAGTCGGTGAAAAACTGTTTTTT. Amino acid sequence: CASSLGQGTVGEKLFF.

The gene calls are TRBV2 and TRBJ1-6; D might be TRBD1 (6 bases). The CDR3 has 15 residues. Germline assignment: CDR1 SNHLY and CDR2 FYNNEI. V gave up 2 bases and J gave up 7 bases, with 12 bases separating them. The CDR3 bases are TGTGCCAGCAGTGAAACGGCAGGGGAAAATTCACCCCTCCACTTT. Translated, it gives CASSETAGENSPLHF.

This chain uses TRBV9 with TRBJ2-3, with D uncertain. CDR1 and CDR2 (germline): SGDLS, YYNGEE. V dropped 4 bases and J dropped 0 bases, with 15 bases sitting between them. The CDR3 runs 16 residues. The CDR3 DNA follows: TGTGCCAGCAGCCCCTCGAGCCTCCTAAGCACAGATACGCAGTATTTT. Residues: CASSPSSLLSTDTQYF.

The V gene is TRBV12-5, the J gene TRBJ1-1; possible D gene TRBD1, 5 bases. Trimming left V 3 bases short and J 7 bases short, with 12 bases between. Germline CDR1 reads LGHNT; CDR2 reads FRNRAP. The CDR3 has 13 amino acids. The chain's CDR3 is CASGLEQVNEAFF. The CDR3 DNA is TGTGCTAGTGGTTTAGAACAGGTTAATGAAGCTTTCTTT. The complete variable domain, with remaining parts taken from reference TRBV12-5 and TRBJ1-1, reads DARVTQTPRHKVTEMGQEVTMRCQPILGHNTVFWYRQTMMQGLELLAYFRNRAPLDDSGMPKDRFSAEMPDATLATLKIQPSEPRDSAVYFCASGLEQVNEAFFGQGTRLTVV.

The chain employs TRBV5-1 and TRBJ2-5; the D call may be TRBD1 or TRBD2 (6 bases each). V lost 5 bases and J lost 1, with 12 bases in between. CDR1 is SGHRS, CDR2 YFSETQ, per germline. This CDR3 spans 14 amino acids. The CDR3 DNA sequence: TGCGCCAGCAGTATGGGGGGCCCCCAAGAGACCCAGTACTTC. It is translated as CASSMGGPQETQYF.

V and J are TRBV6-5 and TRBJ1-3; TRBD1 agrees at 7 bases. Germline CDR1 reads MNHEY; CDR2 reads SVGAGI. J gave up 6 bases and V 5 bases, and 10 bases lay outside the gene matches. There are 15 residues in the CDR3. The chain's CDR3 is CASSRDRAVVNTIYF. DNA for the CDR3: TGTGCCAGCAGTAGAGACAGGGCTGTTGTAAACACCATATATTTT.

The chain combines TRBV6-2 or TRBV6-3 with TRBJ2-7; D uncertain. V lost 0 bases and J 4 bases, leaving 7 bases between the germline ends. The CDR3 loop spans 13 amino acids. The germline CDR1 and CDR2 sequences are MNHEY and SVGEGT. CDR3 residues: CASSYSTLYEQYV. Written as DNA, the CDR3 is TGTGCCAGCAGTTACTCGACTCTTTACGAGCAGTACGTC.

This clone was recorded once. CDR3 residues: CASSFPGIETQYF. Written as DNA, the CDR3 is TGTGCCAGCAGCTTTCCAGGGATCGAGACCCAGTACTTC. This rearrangement joins TRBV7-2 to TRBJ2-5; D might be TRBD1 (5 bases). Trimming removed 3 bases from V and 5 bases from J, with 10 bases in between. CDR1 and CDR2 from the germline V gene are SGHTA and FQGNSA. This CDR3 region has 13 residues.

The chain has TRBV6-6 and TRBJ2-7; D is uncertain. With 2 bases removed from V and 6 bases from J, the gap between germline ends came to 17 bases. Germline V gene lookup returns CDR1 MNHNY and CDR2 SVGAGI (reference sequence). The CDR3 sequence is 15 residues long. The CDR3 DNA is TGTGCCAGCAGTTACGGGCACGCCGGCGCAATCGAGCAGTACGTC. Translation: CASSYGHAGAIEQYV.

The rearrangement links TRBV7-9 to TRBJ2-7, with TRBD2 matching 9 bases. V shed 5 bases, J shed 5 bases, and the junction held 4 bases outside the gene matches. The germline CDR1 and CDR2 sequences are SEHNR and FQNEAQ (reference sequence). The CDR3 consists of 13 residues. The CDR3 loop is CASSAGGANEQYV. The CDR3, as DNA: TGTGCCAGCAGCGCGGGGGGGGCGAACGAGCAGTACGTC.

The genes are TRBV12-3 or TRBV12-4 and TRBJ1-3, with unresolved D. Trimming stripped 11 bases from V and 2 bases from J, with 13 bases between. The CDR3 spans 13 residues. In DNA, the CDR3 is TGTGCCTCCCGTCGGGTTGCTGGAAACACCATATATTTT. It codes for CASRRVAGNTIYF.

This clone was seen a handful of times. The chain is built from TRBV21-1 and TRBJ2-7; whether TRBD2, the table's D call, matches the DNA was not checked. TRBV21-1 is a pseudogene locus. This CDR3 is 16 amino acids long. The CDR3 DNA reads TGTGCCAGCAGCAATTGGAGTCCCCGCTTCGGTTACGAGCAGTACGTC. This codes for CASSNWSPRFGYEQYV.

The CDR3 here is CAIARGAETQYF. Here the CDR3 DNA reads TGTGCCATCGCTCGGGGGGCAGAGACCCAGTACTTC. The chain combines TRBV10-3 with TRBJ2-5; weak D call: TRBD2 (7 bases). V lost 8 bases and J 4 bases, leaving 11 bases between the germline ends. This CDR3 comprises 12 residues. Germline V gene lookup returns CDR1 ENHRY and CDR2 SYGVKD.

J is TRBJ1-1 and V is TRBV7-8; no reliable D call. Trimming removed 6 bases from V and 3 bases from J, with 8 bases in between. The CDR3 has 12 residues. Germline CDR1 SGHVS, CDR2 FQNEAQ. The CDR3 here is CASRAMYTEAFF. The CDR3 DNA reads as TGTGCCAGCAGGGCGATGTACACTGAAGCTTTCTTT.

The chain recombines TRBV7-8 with TRBJ1-4; the D gene is possibly TRBD1 (5 bases). The CDR3 loop spans 15 amino acids. Trimming left V 1 base short and J 3 bases short, with 9 bases between. The germline V gene encodes CDR1 SGHVS and CDR2 FQNEAQ. DNA for the CDR3: TGTGCCAGCAGCTTAGTTAGACAGTCTAATGAAAAACTGTTTTTT. Translating it yields CASSLVRQSNEKLFF.

This clone has only a few counts. Written as DNA, the CDR3 is TGTGCCAGCAGCGAGGGGGGTAGCACTGAAGCTTTCTTT. The encoded protein is CASSEGGSTEAFF. The V and J genes are TRBV9 and TRBJ1-1, with a weak D call TRBD1 (6 bases). V shed 3 bases and J shed 4 bases, with 10 bases lying between them. Germline V gene sequence: CDR1 SGDLS, CDR2 YYNGEE. The CDR3 totals 13 residues.

This chain connects TRBV19 to TRBJ2-5; 8 bases map to TRBD1. Germline CDR1 LNHDA, CDR2 SQIVND (reference sequence). This CDR3 has 16 amino acids. Germline trimming cut 5 bases from V and 4 bases from J; bases unmatched to any gene: 12. The CDR3 bases are TGTGCCAGTAGTGACCTTCGGACAGGGAAGACAGAGACCCAGTACTTC. Translating it yields CASSDLRTGKTETQYF.

V and J are TRBV3-1 (or the pseudogene TRBV3-2) and TRBJ2-3; D may be TRBD1 (5 bases). Germline CDR1 and CDR2: LGHDT and YNNKEL (reference sequence). The ends were cut back, 0 bases at V and 6 bases at J, with 10 bases in the middle. The CDR3 extends over 14 amino acids. The CDR3 protein is CASSQDPGKDTQYF. The CDR3 bases are TGTGCCAGCAGCCAAGACCCAGGGAAGGATACGCAGTATTTT.

The chain links TRBV5-1 to TRBJ2-2; D gene uncertain. The germline gives CDR1 SGHRS, CDR2 YFSETQ. This CDR3 has 15 residues. Trimming removed 1 base from V and 6 bases from J, with 13 bases in between. Written as DNA, the CDR3 is TGCGCCAGCAGCTTGCAACGGCTAACCCCCGGGGAGCTGTTTTTT. It yields the protein CASSLQRLTPGELFF. The full variable domain, with the rest looked up from reference TRBV5-1 and TRBJ2-2, is KAGVTQTPRYLIKTRGQQVTLSCSPISGHRSVSWYQQTPGQGLQFLFEYFSETQRNKGNFPGRFSGRQFSNSRSEMNVSTLELGDSALYLCASSLQRLTPGELFFGEGSRLTVL.

The chain carries TRBV6-2 or TRBV6-3 and TRBJ2-7, with D perhaps matching TRBD1 (6 bases). This CDR3 has 13 amino acids. Germline assignment: CDR1 MNHEY and CDR2 SVGEGT. V dropped 4 bases and J dropped 3 bases, with 10 bases sitting between them. CDR3 sequence (DNA): TGTGCCAGCAGTTTGGGACACTTCTACGAGCAGTACGTC. Its translation is CASSLGHFYEQYV.

The chain combines TRBV15 with TRBJ2-7; TRBD1 agrees at 9 bases. This CDR3 is built from 13 residues. V was clipped by 8 bases and J by 9 bases; unmatched bases: 11. Germline CDR1 LNHNV, CDR2 YYDKDF (reference sequence). The CDR3 DNA follows: TGTGCCACCGCCCAGACAGGGGGTGTACGGCAGTACGTC. It yields the protein CATAQTGGVRQYV.

The chain recombines TRBV7-9 with TRBJ2-3, with 16 nucleotides matching TRBD2. Trimming cost V 5 bases and J 6 bases; bases outside gene matches: 8. This CDR3 is 17 amino acids long. Germline V CDR1 and CDR2: SEHNR, FQNEAQ (reference sequence). This chain's CDR3 is CASSPGTSGGARDTQYF. The CDR3 DNA is TGTGCCAGCAGCCCCGGGACTAGCGGGGGGGCAAGGGATACGCAGTATTTT.